This TCR beta chain stems from a study of shared clonotypes between healthy human individuals. Findings and limits, study-wide: Sorted-subset samples were not fully sequenced, rarefaction indicated. Non-shared clonotypes had lower generation probabilities than those shared by all four donors.

Comment on this clone: Antigen specificity is unknown. A read error may produce the germline difference seen at one junction end. The same CDR3 arises from other DNA sequences in this sample as well.

Original processing methods: ImmunoSEQ supplied junction-only sequences lacking quality scores, so filtering was different. Sequenced by immunoSEQ multiplex PCR; TCRdb stores in-frame clones only, minus some. V and J calls and clone size are those listed in that table; D and trimming were worked out from the DNA. The data hold about 680,000 clones, with approximately 79% observed a single time. The CDR3 spans 20 residues. The germline CDR1 and CDR2 sequences are LGHNA and YNFKEQ. Adult Caucasians living in Nashville, Tennessee made up all of the donors. This sequence joins TRBV4-2 and TRBJ2-2, with D perhaps matching TRBD1 or TRBD2 (5 bases each). Sequencing was done on a sample of memory CD4+ T cells sorted from blood. Subset here: CD45RA-negative fraction. This sequence was found in a woman in her twenties or thirties in good health. In DNA, the CDR3 is TGTGCCAGCAGCCAAGGGGGGTTAGGCTACGTCAAAACGAACACCGGAGAGCTGTTTTTT. Translated, it gives CASSQGGLGYVKTNTGELFF.